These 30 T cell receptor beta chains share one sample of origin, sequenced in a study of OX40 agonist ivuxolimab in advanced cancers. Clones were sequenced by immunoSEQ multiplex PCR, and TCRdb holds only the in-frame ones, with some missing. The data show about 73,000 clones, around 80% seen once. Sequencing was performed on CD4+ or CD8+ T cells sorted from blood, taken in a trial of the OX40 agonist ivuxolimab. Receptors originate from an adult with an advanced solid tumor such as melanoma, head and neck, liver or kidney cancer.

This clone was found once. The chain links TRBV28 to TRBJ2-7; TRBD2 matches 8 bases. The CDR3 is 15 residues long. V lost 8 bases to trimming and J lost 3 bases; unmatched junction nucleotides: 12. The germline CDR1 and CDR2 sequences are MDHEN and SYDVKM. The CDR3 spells CASGVKASGHYEQYF. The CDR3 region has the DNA TGTGCCAGCGGGGTCAAGGCTAGCGGGCACTACGAGCAGTACTTC.

The CDR3 region is CASSFQLAAVSGANVLTF. As DNA, the CDR3 is TGTGCCAGCAGTTTCCAACTAGCGGCTGTCTCTGGGGCCAACGTCCTGACTTTC. The chain is built from TRBV27 and TRBJ2-6; 8 positions agree with TRBD2. CDR3 length: 18 amino acids. V was clipped by 3 bases and J by 0 bases; unmatched bases: 7. CDR1 and CDR2 from the germline V gene are MNHEY and SMNVEV (reference sequence).

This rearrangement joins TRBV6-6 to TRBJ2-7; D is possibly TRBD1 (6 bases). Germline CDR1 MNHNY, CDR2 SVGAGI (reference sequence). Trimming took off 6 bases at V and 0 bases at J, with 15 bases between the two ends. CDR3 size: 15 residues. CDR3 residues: CASRSTDRSSYEQYF. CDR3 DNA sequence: TGTGCCAGCAGATCAACTGACAGGAGCTCCTACGAGCAGTACTTC.

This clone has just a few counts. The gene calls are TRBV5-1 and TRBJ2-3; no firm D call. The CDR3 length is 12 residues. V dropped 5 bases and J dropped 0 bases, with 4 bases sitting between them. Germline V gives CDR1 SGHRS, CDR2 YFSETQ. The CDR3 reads CASRASTDTQYF. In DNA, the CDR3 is TGCGCCAGCAGGGCTAGCACAGATACGCAGTATTTT.

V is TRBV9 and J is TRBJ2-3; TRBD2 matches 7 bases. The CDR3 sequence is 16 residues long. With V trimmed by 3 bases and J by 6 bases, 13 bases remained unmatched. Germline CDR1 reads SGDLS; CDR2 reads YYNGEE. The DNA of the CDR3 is TGTGCCAGCAGCGCCGCGGGGGACCGGTTTTCCGATACGCAGTATTTT. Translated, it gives CASSAAGDRFSDTQYF.

The CDR3 here is CASSITRRAGTEAFF. In nucleotides, the CDR3 is TGTGCCAGCAGCATTACCCGCAGGGCCGGGACTGAAGCTTTCTTT. The genes are TRBV27 and TRBJ1-1; possible D gene TRBD1, 5 bases. The CDR3 loop spans 15 amino acids. CDR1 and CDR2 (germline): MNHEY, SMNVEV (reference sequence). The V and J ends lost 6 bases and 5 bases respectively, with 19 bases between them.

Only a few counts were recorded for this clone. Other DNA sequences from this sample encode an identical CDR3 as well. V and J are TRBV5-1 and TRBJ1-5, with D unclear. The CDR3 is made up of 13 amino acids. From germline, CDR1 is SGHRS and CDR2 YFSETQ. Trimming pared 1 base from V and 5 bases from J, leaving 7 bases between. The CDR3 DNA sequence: TGCGCCAGCAGCTTGTTGGGCGATCAGCCCCAGCATTTT. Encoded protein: CASSLLGDQPQHF.

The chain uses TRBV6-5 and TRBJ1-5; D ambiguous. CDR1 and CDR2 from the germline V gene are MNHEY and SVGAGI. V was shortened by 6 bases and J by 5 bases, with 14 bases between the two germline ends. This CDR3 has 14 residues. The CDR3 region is CASRSGERDQPQHF. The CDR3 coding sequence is TGTGCCAGCAGATCGGGCGAGCGGGATCAGCCCCAGCATTTT.

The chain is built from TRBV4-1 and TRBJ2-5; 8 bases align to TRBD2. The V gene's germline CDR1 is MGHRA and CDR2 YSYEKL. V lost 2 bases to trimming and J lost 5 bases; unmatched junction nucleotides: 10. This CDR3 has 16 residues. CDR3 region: CASSQTAAGGSETQYF. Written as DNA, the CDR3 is TGCGCCAGCAGCCAAACAGCGGCGGGGGGATCGGAGACCCAGTACTTC.

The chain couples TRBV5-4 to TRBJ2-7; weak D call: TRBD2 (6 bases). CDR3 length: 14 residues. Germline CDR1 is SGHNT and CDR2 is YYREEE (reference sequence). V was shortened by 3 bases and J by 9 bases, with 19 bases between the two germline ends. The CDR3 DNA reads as TGTGCCAGCAGCTACAAGGCGGGGTTTGGGGGGCAGTACTTC. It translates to CASSYKAGFGGQYF.

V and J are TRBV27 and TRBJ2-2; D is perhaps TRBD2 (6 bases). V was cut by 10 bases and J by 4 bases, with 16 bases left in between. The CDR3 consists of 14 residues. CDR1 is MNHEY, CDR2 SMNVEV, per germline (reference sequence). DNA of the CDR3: TGTGCCATCCTAAAGGACTACCCCACCGGGGAGCTGTTTTTT. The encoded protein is CAILKDYPTGELFF.

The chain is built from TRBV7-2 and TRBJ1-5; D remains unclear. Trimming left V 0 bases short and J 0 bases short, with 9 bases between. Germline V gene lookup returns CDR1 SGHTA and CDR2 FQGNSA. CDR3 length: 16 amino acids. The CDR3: CASSLAGGFSNQPQHF. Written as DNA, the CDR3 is TGTGCCAGCAGCTTAGCGGGAGGGTTTAGCAATCAGCCCCAGCATTTT.

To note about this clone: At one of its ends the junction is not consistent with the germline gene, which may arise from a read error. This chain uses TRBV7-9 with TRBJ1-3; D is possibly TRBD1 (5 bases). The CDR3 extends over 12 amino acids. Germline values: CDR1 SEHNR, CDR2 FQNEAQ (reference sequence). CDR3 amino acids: CASSTDNPRAIF. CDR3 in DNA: TGTGCCAGCAGCACGGACAATCCCCGGGCCATTTTT.

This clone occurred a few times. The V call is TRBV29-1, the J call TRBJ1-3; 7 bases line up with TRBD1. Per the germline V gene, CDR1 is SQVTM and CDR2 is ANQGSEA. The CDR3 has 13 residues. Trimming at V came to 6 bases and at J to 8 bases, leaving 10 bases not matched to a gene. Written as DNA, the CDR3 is TGCAGCGTCATACGGGACAGCCCCGACACCATATATTTT. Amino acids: CSVIRDSPDTIYF.

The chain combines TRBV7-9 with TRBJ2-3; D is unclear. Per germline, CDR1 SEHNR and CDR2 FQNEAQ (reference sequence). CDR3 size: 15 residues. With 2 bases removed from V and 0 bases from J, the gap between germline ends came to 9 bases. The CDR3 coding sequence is TGTGCCAGCAGCTTAAATCCCCGAAGCACAGATACGCAGTATTTT. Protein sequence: CASSLNPRSTDTQYF.

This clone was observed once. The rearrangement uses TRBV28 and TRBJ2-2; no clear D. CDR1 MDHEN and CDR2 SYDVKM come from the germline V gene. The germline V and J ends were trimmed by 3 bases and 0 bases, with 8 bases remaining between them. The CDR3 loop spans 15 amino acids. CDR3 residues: CASSFSAANTGELFF. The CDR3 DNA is TGTGCCAGCAGTTTCAGCGCGGCGAACACCGGGGAGCTGTTTTTT.

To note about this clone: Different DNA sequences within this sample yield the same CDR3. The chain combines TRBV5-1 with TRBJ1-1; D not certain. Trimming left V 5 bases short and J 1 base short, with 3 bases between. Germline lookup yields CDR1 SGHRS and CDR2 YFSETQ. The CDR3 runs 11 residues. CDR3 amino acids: CASRENTEAFF. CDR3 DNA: TGCGCCAGCAGAGAGAACACTGAAGCTTTCTTT.

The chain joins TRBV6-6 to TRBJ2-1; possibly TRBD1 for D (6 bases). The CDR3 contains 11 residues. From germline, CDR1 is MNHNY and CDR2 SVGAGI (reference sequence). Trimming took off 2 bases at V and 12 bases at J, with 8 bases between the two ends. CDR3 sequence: CASSYLRGQFF. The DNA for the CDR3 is TGTGCCAGCAGTTACCTCAGGGGGCAGTTCTTC.

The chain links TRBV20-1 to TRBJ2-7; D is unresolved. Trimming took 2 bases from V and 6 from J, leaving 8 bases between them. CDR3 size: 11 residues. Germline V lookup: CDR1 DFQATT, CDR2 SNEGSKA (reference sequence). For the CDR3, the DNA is TGCAGTGCTAGAACCGGTCTCGAGCAGTACTTC. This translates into CSARTGLEQYF.

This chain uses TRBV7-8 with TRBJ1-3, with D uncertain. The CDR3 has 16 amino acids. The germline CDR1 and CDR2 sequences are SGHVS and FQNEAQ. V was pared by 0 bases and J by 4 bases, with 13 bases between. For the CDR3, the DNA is TGTGCCAGCAGCTTAGCGCGGATAGGGTCCGGAAACACCATATATTTT. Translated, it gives CASSLARIGSGNTIYF. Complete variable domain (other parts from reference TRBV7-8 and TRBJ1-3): GAGVSQSPRYKVAKRGQDVALRCDPISGHVSLFWYQQALGQGPEFLTYFQNEAQLDKSGLPSDRFFAERPEGSVSTLKIQRTQQEDSAVYLCASSLARIGSGNTIYFGEGSWLTVV.

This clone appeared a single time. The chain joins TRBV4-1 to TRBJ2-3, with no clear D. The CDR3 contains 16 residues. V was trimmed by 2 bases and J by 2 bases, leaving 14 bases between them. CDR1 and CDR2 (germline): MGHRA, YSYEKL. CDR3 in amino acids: CASSQLRQQPTDTQYF. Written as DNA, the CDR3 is TGCGCCAGCAGCCAATTGAGGCAACAGCCCACAGATACGCAGTATTTT.

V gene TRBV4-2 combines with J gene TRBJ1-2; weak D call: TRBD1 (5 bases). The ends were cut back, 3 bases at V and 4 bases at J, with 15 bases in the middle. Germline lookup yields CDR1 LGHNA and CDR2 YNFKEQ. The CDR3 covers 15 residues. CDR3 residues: CASSQEGRATYGYTF. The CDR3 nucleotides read TGTGCCAGCAGCCAGGAGGGCAGGGCTACCTATGGCTACACCTTC.

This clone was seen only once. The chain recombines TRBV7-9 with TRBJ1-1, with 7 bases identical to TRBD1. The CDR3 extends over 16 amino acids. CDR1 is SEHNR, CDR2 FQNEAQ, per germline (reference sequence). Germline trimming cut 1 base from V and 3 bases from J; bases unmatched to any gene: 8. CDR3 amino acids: CASSLGLTGMDTEAFF. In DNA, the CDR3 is TGTGCCAGCAGCTTAGGACTGACAGGGATGGACACTGAAGCTTTCTTT.

In DNA, the CDR3 is TGTGCCAGCCATAGGACAGCGAACACCGGGGAGCTGTTTTTT. It translates to CASHRTANTGELFF. The genes are TRBV6-1 and TRBJ2-2; TRBD1 is a possible D gene (6 bases). The CDR3 is 14 amino acids. Germline V gene data show CDR1 as MNHNS and CDR2 as SASEGT. V gave up 8 bases and J gave up 0 bases, with 10 bases separating them.

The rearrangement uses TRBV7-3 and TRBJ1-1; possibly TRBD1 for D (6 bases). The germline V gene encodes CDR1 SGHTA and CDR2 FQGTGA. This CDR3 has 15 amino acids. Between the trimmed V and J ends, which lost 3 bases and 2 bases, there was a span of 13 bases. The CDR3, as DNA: TGTGCCAGCAGCTTGGTAGGAGGGGGAAACACTGAAGCTTTCTTT. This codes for CASSLVGGGNTEAFF.

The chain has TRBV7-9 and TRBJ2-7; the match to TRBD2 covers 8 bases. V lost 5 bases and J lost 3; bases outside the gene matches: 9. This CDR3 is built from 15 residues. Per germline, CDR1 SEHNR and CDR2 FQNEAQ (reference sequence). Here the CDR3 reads CASSSAGGRNYEQYF. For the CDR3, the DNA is TGTGCCAGCAGCAGCGCCGGCGGGAGGAACTACGAGCAGTACTTC. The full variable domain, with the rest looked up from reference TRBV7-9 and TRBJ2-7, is DTGVSQNPRHKITKRGQNVTFRCDPISEHNRLYWYRQTLGQGPEFLTYFQNEAQLEKSRLLSDRFSAERPKGSFSTLEIQRTEQGDSAMYLCASSSAGGRNYEQYFGPGTRLTVT.

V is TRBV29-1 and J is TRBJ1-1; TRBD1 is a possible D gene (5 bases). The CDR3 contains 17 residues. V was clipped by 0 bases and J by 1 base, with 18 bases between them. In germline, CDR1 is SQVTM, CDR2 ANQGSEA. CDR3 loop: CSVEDRGTVYGNTEAFF. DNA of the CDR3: TGCAGCGTTGAAGATAGGGGTACGGTTTATGGGAACACTGAAGCTTTCTTT.

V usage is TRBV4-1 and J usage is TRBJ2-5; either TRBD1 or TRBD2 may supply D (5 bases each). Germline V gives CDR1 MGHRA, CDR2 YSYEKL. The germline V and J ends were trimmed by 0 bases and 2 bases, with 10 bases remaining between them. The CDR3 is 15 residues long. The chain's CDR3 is CASSQEGRQQETQYF. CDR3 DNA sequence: TGCGCCAGCAGCCAAGAGGGGAGACAGCAAGAGACCCAGTACTTC.

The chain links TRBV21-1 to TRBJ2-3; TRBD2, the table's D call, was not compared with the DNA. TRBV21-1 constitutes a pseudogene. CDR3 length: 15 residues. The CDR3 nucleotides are TGTGCCAGCAGCAAAGACCCCGGGCGGGGAGATACGCAGTATTTT. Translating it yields CASSKDPGRGDTQYF.

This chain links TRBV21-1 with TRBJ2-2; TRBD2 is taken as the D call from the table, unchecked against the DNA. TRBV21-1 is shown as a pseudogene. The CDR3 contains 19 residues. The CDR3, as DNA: TGTGCCAGCAGCCAAAGGGGGGCAGCGGGAGGGCCGGGATCCGGGGAGCTGTTTTTT. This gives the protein CASSQRGAAGGPGSGELFF.